Shown below are 26 T cell receptor beta chains from a single sample sequenced in a study of blood T cell repertoires in COVID-19. Produced via immunoSEQ multiplex PCR; TCRdb's table is partial and in-frame only. The sample comprises approximately 310,000 clones, roughly 84% of which are singletons, and 1% rests with the top ten. Material: peripheral blood. The receptors shown here come from a man aged 50 or older with active or convalescent COVID-19.

The chain links TRBV7-9 to TRBJ2-2, with 12 bases matching TRBD2. This CDR3 is 17 amino acids long. V lost 5 bases and J lost 7; bases outside the gene matches: 11. Germline V gene sequence: CDR1 SEHNR, CDR2 FQNEAQ (reference sequence). The CDR3 region is CASSPSWTSGIGGELFF. CDR3 in DNA: TGTGCCAGCAGCCCCTCGTGGACTAGCGGGATTGGCGGGGAGCTGTTTTTT.

The chain links TRBV29-1 to TRBJ2-7; 9 positions match TRBD1. The CDR3 runs 14 residues. Germline lookup yields CDR1 SQVTM and CDR2 ANQGSEA. Losses at the gene ends were 4 bases for V and 7 bases for J; bases not matched to a gene: 11. CDR3: CSVGLAGTGSEQYF. CDR3 DNA: TGCAGCGTTGGACTTGCCGGGACAGGGAGTGAGCAGTACTTC.

The rearrangement joins TRBV4-1 to TRBJ1-1; D gene ambiguous. CDR1 is MGHRA and CDR2 is YSYEKL in the germline V gene. The CDR3 is 15 residues long. Trimming took 1 base from V and 0 from J, leaving 9 bases between them. CDR3 protein: CASSQGPTLNTEAFF. CDR3 coding DNA: TGCGCCAGCAGCCAAGGCCCCACTCTGAACACTGAAGCTTTCTTT.

The V call is TRBV7-9, the J call TRBJ1-5, with 7 bases aligning to TRBD1. The CDR3 length is 15 residues. Germline CDR1 is SEHNR and CDR2 is FQNEAQ (reference sequence). Trimming at V came to 4 bases and at J to 0 bases, leaving 3 bases not matched to a gene. CDR3 protein: CASSSTGNSNQPQHF. CDR3 coding DNA: TGTGCCAGCAGCTCGACAGGGAATAGCAATCAGCCCCAGCATTTT.

This clone was picked up a small number of times. The V and J genes are TRBV19 and TRBJ1-5; 8 bases agree with TRBD1. Germline V gene data show CDR1 as LNHDA and CDR2 as SQIVND (reference sequence). J lost 5 bases, V lost 3 bases, and 0 bases had no gene match. This CDR3 spans 13 amino acids. DNA of the CDR3: TGTGCCAGTAGTATGACAGGGGATCAGCCCCAGCATTTT. Translating it yields CASSMTGDQPQHF.

The chain carries TRBV7-9 and TRBJ2-5, with D perhaps matching TRBD2 (6 bases). The CDR3 spans 14 residues. CDR1 SEHNR and CDR2 FQNEAQ come from the germline V gene (reference sequence). V shed 5 bases and J shed 1 base, with 11 bases lying between them. Here the CDR3 DNA reads TGTGCCAGCAGCGGACGGGGACTCCAAGAGACCCAGTACTTC. Translation gives CASSGRGLQETQYF.

The chain couples TRBV9 to TRBJ1-3, with D uncertain. Trimming took 0 bases from V and 0 from J, leaving 10 bases between them. The length of the CDR3 is 16 residues. Germline CDR1 reads SGDLS; CDR2 reads YYNGEE. DNA of the CDR3: TGTGCCAGCAGCGTAGGTACCTACAGCTCTGGAAACACCATATATTTT. Amino acid sequence: CASSVGTYSSGNTIYF.

In its sample, this clone was seen a few times. The chain is built from TRBV25-1 and TRBJ1-6; D is perhaps TRBD1 (5 bases). The CDR3 spans 13 residues. Looked up from germline, CDR1 is MGHDK and CDR2 is SYGVNS. The V end lost 7 bases, the J end lost 9 bases, and 13 bases lay between the germline ends. The CDR3 nucleotides read TGTGCCAGCAACCAGGGTTGGACTTCACCCCTCCACTTT. Translation gives CASNQGWTSPLHF.

The chain is built from TRBV5-1 and TRBJ2-7; 11 nucleotides agree with TRBD1. Germline V CDR1 and CDR2: SGHRS, YFSETQ. Trimming took 4 bases from V and 5 from J; bases not matched to a gene: 8. The CDR3 is 15 amino acids. The CDR3: CASSLGTGGYNEQYF. The DNA of the CDR3 is TGCGCCAGCAGCCTCGGGACAGGGGGTTACAACGAGCAGTACTTC.

The V gene is TRBV5-1, the J gene TRBJ1-1, with TRBD1 identical over 7 bases. The CDR3 is made up of 14 amino acids. V was clipped by 7 bases and J by 0 bases; unmatched bases: 6. Germline values: CDR1 SGHRS, CDR2 YFSETQ. CDR3 sequence (DNA): TGCGCCAGCGGGTCACAGGGGATGAACACTGAAGCTTTCTTT. Translation: CASGSQGMNTEAFF.

The chain is built from TRBV7-9 and TRBJ2-1, with D possibly TRBD2 on 5 matching bases. CDR1 is SEHNR, CDR2 FQNEAQ, per germline (reference sequence). Deletions cut 5 bases from V and 0 bases from J, with 17 bases between. This CDR3 spans 17 amino acids. CDR3 nucleotide sequence: TGTGCCAGCAGCCCGAGAGGGAGCCCGAGCTCCTACAATGAGCAGTTCTTC. Residues: CASSPRGSPSSYNEQFF.

For the CDR3, the DNA is TGTGCCAGTAGGCCCGGACACGGACGTTCACCCCTCCACTTT. Protein product: CASRPGHGRSPLHF. The V and J genes are TRBV19 and TRBJ1-6; tentatively, D is TRBD1 (5 bases). The germline gives CDR1 LNHDA, CDR2 SQIVND (reference sequence). The CDR3 is 14 amino acids. V was trimmed by 6 bases and J by 9 bases, leaving 15 bases between them.

This chain connects TRBV30 to TRBJ2-5; 11 bases are shared with TRBD2. The junction had 7 bases not matched to a gene; V was cut back by 5 bases and J by 5 bases. The CDR3 contains 14 residues. Germline V lookup: CDR1 GTSNPN, CDR2 SVGIG (reference sequence). CDR3 protein: CAWATSGVRETQYF. DNA for the CDR3: TGTGCCTGGGCGACTAGCGGGGTCAGGGAGACCCAGTACTTC.

V and J are TRBV21-1 and TRBJ1-5. TRBV21-1 is labeled a pseudogene. This CDR3 has 16 amino acids. CDR3 DNA: TGTGCCAGCAGCAAAGGCCTAGGATTTAGCAATCAGCCCCAGCATTTT. Encoded protein: CASSKGLGFSNQPQHF.

V gene TRBV7-2 combines with J gene TRBJ2-7; D gene unclear. Germline CDR1 reads SGHTA; CDR2 reads FQGNSA. V lost 3 bases and J 0 bases, leaving 9 bases between the germline ends. CDR3 length: 14 residues. The chain's CDR3 is CASSFAPGSYEQYF. CDR3 DNA: TGTGCCAGCAGCTTTGCCCCAGGCTCCTACGAGCAGTACTTC.

This sequence joins TRBV7-8 and TRBJ1-1; TRBD1 matches at 7 bases. The CDR3 is 14 amino acids. The V gene end was trimmed by 1 base and the J gene end by 6 bases; junction bases not matched to a gene: 5. Looked up from germline, CDR1 is SGHVS and CDR2 is FQNEAQ. This CDR3 reads CASSLVTGQPEAFF. In DNA, the CDR3 is TGTGCCAGCAGCTTAGTCACGGGACAGCCTGAAGCTTTCTTT.

CDR3 region: CASSLGGGGTSNYGYTF. The CDR3 DNA is TGTGCCAGCAGCTTGGGAGGGGGCGGCACCTCCAACTATGGCTACACCTTC. This chain connects TRBV5-6 to TRBJ1-2; 7 nucleotides align to TRBD1. The length of the CDR3 is 17 residues. J was trimmed by 2 bases and V by 0 bases; bases with no gene match: 10. The germline V gene encodes CDR1 SGHDT and CDR2 YYEEEE.

J is TRBJ2-3 and V is TRBV29-1; D perhaps matches TRBD2 (6 bases). Trimming shortened V by 5 bases and J by 2 bases, and 8 bases separated the two germline ends. The CDR3 is 12 amino acids. Germline V CDR1 and CDR2: SQVTM, ANQGSEA. The CDR3 sequence: CSVLRDTDTQYF. CDR3 in DNA: TGCAGCGTTTTGCGGGACACAGATACGCAGTATTTT.

This chain connects TRBV5-1 to TRBJ1-6; 7 bases are shared with TRBD1. Germline V gives CDR1 SGHRS, CDR2 YFSETQ. The V gene end was trimmed by 0 bases and the J gene end by 8 bases; junction bases not matched to a gene: 5. The length of the CDR3 is 15 residues. The CDR3 nucleotides read TGCGCCAGCAGCTTGGAGGCAGGGGGGCATTCACCCCTCCACTTT. This encodes CASSLEAGGHSPLHF. Variable domain in full (rest from reference TRBV5-1 and TRBJ1-6): KAGVTQTPRYLIKTRGQQVTLSCSPISGHRSVSWYQQTPGQGLQFLFEYFSETQRNKGNFPGRFSGRQFSNSRSEMNVSTLELGDSALYLCASSLEAGGHSPLHFGNGTRLTVT.

The genes are TRBV6-1 and TRBJ1-5, with D hard to call. Germline CDR1 MNHNS, CDR2 SASEGT. Trimming removed 6 bases from V and 4 bases from J, with 10 bases in between. This CDR3 is 13 amino acids long. The CDR3 region has the DNA TGTGCCAGCAGCCTACCCGTAAATCAGCCCCAGCATTTT. Translating it yields CASSLPVNQPQHF.

Concerning this clone: The junction differs from germline at one of its ends, possibly a read error. The V call is TRBV30, the J call TRBJ2-7; 9 nucleotides align to TRBD1. This CDR3 region has 13 residues. The germline CDR1 and CDR2 sequences are GTSNPN and SVGIG (reference sequence). CDR3 residues: CAWSVRTGAPQDF. As DNA, the CDR3 is TGTGCCTGGAGTGTACGGACAGGGGCTCCCCAGGACTTC.

This chain joins TRBV6-5 and TRBJ1-2, with D tentatively TRBD1 (6 bases). Between the trimmed V and J ends, which lost 5 bases and 11 bases, there was a span of 15 bases. This CDR3 comprises 12 residues. Looked up from germline, CDR1 is MNHEY and CDR2 is SVGAGI. The CDR3 DNA is TGTGCCAGCAGTCCCCCCAGGGGCGGTTACACCTTC. Its translation is CASSPPRGGYTF.

This clone was detected only once. The chain carries TRBV29-1 and TRBJ1-1; D possibly corresponds to TRBD1 (5 bases). CDR1 and CDR2 (germline): SQVTM, ANQGSEA. CDR3 length: 13 residues. Trimming stripped 6 bases from V and 4 bases from J, with 15 bases between. CDR3 in DNA: TGCAGCGTATCGGTAGGGGAGGGCACTGAAGCTTTCTTT. Residues: CSVSVGEGTEAFF. The complete variable domain, with remaining parts taken from reference TRBV29-1 and TRBJ1-1, reads SAVISQKPSRDICQRGTSLTIQCQVDSQVTMMFWYRQQPGQSLTLIATANQGSEATYESGFVIDKFPISRPNLTFSTLTVSNMSPEDSSIYLCSVSVGEGTEAFFGQGTRLTVV.

CDR3: CASLDSSMNTEAFF. DNA of the CDR3: TGTGCCAGCCTGGACAGTTCTATGAACACTGAAGCTTTCTTT. This sequence joins TRBV6-5 and TRBJ1-1, with D possibly being TRBD1 (6 bases). Trimming took 8 bases from V and 0 from J, leaving 13 bases between them. This CDR3 spans 14 amino acids. The germline V gene has CDR1 MNHEY and CDR2 SVGAGI.

The DNA of the CDR3 is TGTGCCAGAAGGGACAGGGAGCGAGATACGCAGTATTTT. This sequence encodes CARRDRERDTQYF. This chain uses TRBV2 with TRBJ2-3, with 9 bases aligning to TRBD1. The CDR3 is made up of 13 amino acids. The germline gives CDR1 SNHLY, CDR2 FYNNEI. With V trimmed by 9 bases and J by 5 bases, 6 bases remained unmatched.

The chain couples TRBV16 to TRBJ1-2, with 7 bases that match TRBD1. Per germline, CDR1 KGHSY and CDR2 FQNENV. This CDR3 is built from 11 residues. Trimming cost V 4 bases and J 13 bases; bases outside gene matches: 6. The CDR3 bases are TGTGCCAGCAGCCGAAGGAGGGGGCTCACCTTC. Protein product: CASSRRRGLTF. The full variable domain, with the rest looked up from reference TRBV16 and TRBJ1-2, is GEEVAQTPKHLVRGEGQKAKLYCAPIKGHSYVFWYQQVLKNEFKFLISFQNENVFDETGMPKERFSAKCLPNSPCSLEIQATKLEDSAVYFCASSRRRGLTFGSGTRLTVV.